This T cell receptor (beta chain) was identified in a study of identical twins. One entry per CDR3 protein, called by TCRdb with MiXCR from the 5' RACE reads. This sample has about 200,000 distinct CDR3 sequences; roughly a tenth occur once, and the top ten carry more than 8%. The CDR3 extends over 15 amino acids. Trimming pared 4 bases from V and 6 bases from J, leaving 19 bases between. The germline V gene has CDR1 SGHAT and CDR2 FQNNGV. V gene TRBV11-2 combines with J gene TRBJ2-7; weak D call: TRBD1 (6 bases). The TCR sequence derives from a man aged 45-65 years in good health. The material sequenced was memory T cells sorted from blood. CDR3 loop: CASSSNRARSGEQYF. The CDR3 DNA follows: TGTGCCAGCAGCTCCAACAGGGCCCGCTCGGGCGAGCAGTACTTC.